These 8 T cell receptor beta chains came from one sample sequenced in a study of blood T cell repertoires in COVID-19. Only in-frame clones appear in the TCRdb table, and some are missing; sequencing was by immunoSEQ multiplex PCR. The data hold roughly 180,000 clones, with roughly nine tenths observed a single time. The sequenced sample was peripheral blood. Source of these receptors: a man aged 70 or older with active or convalescent COVID-19.

The chain uses TRBV11-2 and TRBJ1-1; 9 bases are shared with TRBD1. From germline, CDR1 is SGHAT and CDR2 FQNNGV. J gave up 4 bases and V 6 bases, and 9 bases lay outside the gene matches. This CDR3 has 15 residues. This CDR3 is CASSSHRGPGTEAFF. CDR3 sequence (DNA): TGTGCCAGCAGTTCCCACAGGGGGCCTGGCACTGAAGCTTTCTTT. The full variable domain, with the rest looked up from reference TRBV11-2 and TRBJ1-1, is EAGVAQSPRYKIIEKRQSVAFWCNPISGHATLYWYQQILGQGPKLLIQFQNNGVVDDSQLPKDRFSAERLKGVDSTLKIQPAKLEDSAVYLCASSSHRGPGTEAFFGQGTRLTVV.

This rearrangement joins TRBV6-5 to TRBJ2-3; TRBD1 aligns across 8 bases. V was clipped by 8 bases and J by 1 base; unmatched bases: 5. The CDR3 covers 14 residues. Germline V gene data show CDR1 as MNHEY and CDR2 as SVGAGI. The CDR3 DNA follows: TGTGCCAGCCGACACAGGGGGGGCACAGATACGCAGTATTTT. As protein: CASRHRGGTDTQYF.

The chain carries TRBV14 and TRBJ1-4, with D perhaps TRBD1 (5 bases). The CDR3 is made up of 13 amino acids. V lost 4 bases and J lost 11, with 14 bases in between. Germline V lookup: CDR1 SGHDN, CDR2 FVKESK. DNA of the CDR3: TGTGCCAGCAGCCCGGGACTCTATGGGAAACTGTTTTTT. This gives the protein CASSPGLYGKLFF.

The chain recombines TRBV25-1 with TRBJ1-1, with TRBD1 as a possible D gene (5 bases). V dropped 4 bases and J dropped 2 bases, with 8 bases sitting between them. This CDR3 is built from 13 residues. Per the germline V gene, CDR1 is MGHDK and CDR2 is SYGVNS. The CDR3 DNA follows: TGTGCCAGCAGTGCGGGGGGAAACACTGAAGCTTTCTTT. This encodes CASSAGGNTEAFF. Variable domain in full (rest from reference TRBV25-1 and TRBJ1-1): EADIYQTPRYLVIGTGKKITLECSQTMGHDKMYWYQQDPGMELHLIHYSYGVNSTEKGDLSSESTVSRIRTEHFPLTLESARPSHTSQYLCASSAGGNTEAFFGQGTRLTVV.

The rearrangement joins TRBV6-6 to TRBJ2-1; no firm D call. Between the trimmed V and J ends, which lost 0 bases and 7 bases, there was a span of 7 bases. There are 13 residues in the CDR3. Per the germline V gene, CDR1 is MNHNY and CDR2 is SVGAGI (reference sequence). CDR3 amino acids: CASSYSTRNEQFF. CDR3 nucleotide sequence: TGTGCCAGCAGTTACTCGACACGAAATGAGCAGTTCTTC.

V is TRBV28 and J is TRBJ2-1; 9 bases align to TRBD2. Unmatched junction bases numbered 3, after V lost 2 bases and J lost 4 bases. Germline V CDR1 and CDR2: MDHEN, SYDVKM. The CDR3 extends over 15 amino acids. CDR3 sequence (DNA): TGTGCCAGCAGTTTAACGCTAGCGGGGTACAATGAGCAGTTCTTC. It translates to CASSLTLAGYNEQFF.

This chain connects TRBV29-1 to TRBJ2-1, with 14 bases aligning to TRBD2. The ends lost 3 bases at V and 0 bases at J; junction bases unmatched: 1. There are 16 residues in the CDR3. Germline V lookup: CDR1 SQVTM, CDR2 ANQGSEA. CDR3 sequence: CSVDGTSGSSYNEQFF. The DNA of the CDR3 is TGCAGCGTTGACGGGACTAGCGGGAGCTCCTACAATGAGCAGTTCTTC.

The chain carries TRBV2 and TRBJ2-3, with 7 positions matching TRBD1. Germline V CDR1 and CDR2: SNHLY, FYNNEI. J gave up 2 bases and V 6 bases, and 8 bases lay outside the gene matches. The CDR3 consists of 15 residues. The CDR3 region is CASRRAQGLTDTQYF. CDR3 nucleotides: TGTGCCAGCAGGAGGGCACAGGGGCTCACAGATACGCAGTATTTT.